This TCR beta chain was identified during a study of cytomegalovirus exposure and HLA in healthy donors. PCR employed 60 Vbeta and 13 Jbeta primers. Sequencing was performed with immunoSEQ multiplex PCR; in TCRdb, only in-frame clones are kept and a portion is missing. The sample has 150,000 or so clones; about 68% are singletons. Looked up from germline, CDR1 is SGHTS and CDR2 is YDEGEE. This CDR3 is built from 17 residues. V lost 3 bases and J lost 2, with 20 bases in between. The material sequenced was PBMCs. The chain uses TRBV5-8 and TRBJ1-1; D is ambiguous. The source is a man aged 25 to 40 in good health and CMV-seronegative. The CDR3: CASSSLMVHLYNTEAFF. The CDR3 coding sequence is TGTGCCAGCAGCTCGTTAATGGTCCACCTCTACAACACTGAAGCTTTCTTT.